This paragraph reports one T cell receptor (beta chain). Its antigen is not identified. The DNA ends 3 residues before the CDR3 does, and the rest of the CDR3 is filled in from the germline J gene. MY09/MY11 PCR detected cervical HPV DNA; dot-blot assigned genotypes. The sample comes from a study of T cells in women clearing cervical HPV infection. Study-wide results and caveats: Each sample's T-cell count was unknown, possibly confounding richness. TRBV6-7 abundance was lower in cases than controls (around 0.1% versus 0.15%).

Sequencing used immunoSEQ multiplex PCR; TCRdb keeps in-frame clones, though not all of them. Its listing shows some 40,000 clones. V dropped 1 base and J dropped 6; count of bases not matched to a gene: 4. The CDR3 sequence is 14 residues long. The J gene is TRBJ2-7, the V gene TRBV12-3 or TRBV12-4; 9 positions match TRBD1. The sequenced sample consisted of blood buffy coat. This receptor was taken from a woman between 18 and 75 years old with a cervical HPV16 infection that either progressed to CIN3+ or cleared (not recorded which). CDR3 loop: CASSLEDRGGEQYF. The CDR3 DNA, read in part, is TGTGCCAGCAGTTTAGAAGACAGGGGGGGCGAG.